The entry below describes one TCR beta chain. The antigen is undetermined. Trimming shortened V by 6 bases and J by 7 bases, and 6 bases separated the two germline ends. The length of the CDR3 is 10 residues. Germline values: CDR1 MNHNY, CDR2 SVGAGI (reference sequence). Cells designated naive CD8 were CD45RO-negative and were positively selected for CCR7, with terminally differentiated effector memory CD45RA+ cells excluded. This sample was taken from a study of shared clonotypes between healthy human individuals. Study-wide results and caveats: Sampling covered nothing but blood. Tissue TCR repertoires likely differ from those found in blood.

Libraries were prepared by immunoSEQ multiplex PCR; TCRdb keeps only in-frame clonotypes and omits some of them. The data hold under 850,000 clones, with over 90% observed a single time. Sequencing was performed on naive CD8+ T cells sorted from blood. The TCR was taken from a man aged 25 to 45 in good health. The chain couples TRBV6-6 to TRBJ2-5, with D perhaps matching TRBD2 (5 bases). The CDR3 nucleotides read TGTGCCAGCAGCGCGGGGACCCAGTACTTC. Encoded protein: CASSAGTQYF.